Judged by abundance, the clone carrying this T cell receptor beta chain is medium-sized. Its specificity is not known. These data come from a study of early T cells in non-severe SARS-CoV-2 infection. TCRdb recomputed calls from the 5' RACE reads with MiXCR, one row per CDR3 protein. The data contain about 45,000 distinct CDR3 sequences, around 10% of them singletons. Study findings and constraints: Private and CD4 specificities were missed by VDJdb matching, which favored anti-spike CD8 responses.

With 0 bases removed from V and 3 bases from J, the gap between germline ends came to 15 bases. In germline, CDR1 is LGHNA, CDR2 YSLEER. There are 16 residues in the CDR3. The V gene is TRBV4-3, the J gene TRBJ2-7; D possibly corresponds to TRBD1 (6 bases). This clonotype originated in an adult who was a healthcare worker with PCR-confirmed SARS-CoV-2 infection or an uninfected control (not recorded which). The sample was whole blood. CDR3 DNA sequence: TGCGCCAGCAGCCAAGACCCCGGACAGACCTACTACGAGCAGTACTTC. This translates into CASSQDPGQTYYEQYF.